This entry describes one T cell receptor beta chain. The sample is drawn from a study of patients and donors after allogeneic stem cell transplantation. Using its own MiXCR run on the RT-PCR reads, TCRdb lists one record per CDR3 protein. The table shows about a million distinct CDR3 sequences, with under 20% occurring only once. Germline lookup yields CDR1 MNHEY and CDR2 SVGEGT. V was trimmed by 2 bases and J by 3 bases, leaving 11 bases between them. This CDR3 is 14 amino acids long. J is TRBJ2-7 and V is TRBV6-2 or TRBV6-3; no clear D gene. The receptor comes from a human donor who was either an allogeneic HSCT recipient or a stem cell or donor lymphocyte infusion donor (not recorded which). It is not recorded whose cells these are; they may come from a transplant donor. The sample comprised blood, either unsorted or a sorted T cell fraction (not recorded which). The CDR3 coding sequence is TGTGCCAGCAGTTACACCAAGGACGGCTACGAGCAGTACTTC. It is translated as CASSYTKDGYEQYF.